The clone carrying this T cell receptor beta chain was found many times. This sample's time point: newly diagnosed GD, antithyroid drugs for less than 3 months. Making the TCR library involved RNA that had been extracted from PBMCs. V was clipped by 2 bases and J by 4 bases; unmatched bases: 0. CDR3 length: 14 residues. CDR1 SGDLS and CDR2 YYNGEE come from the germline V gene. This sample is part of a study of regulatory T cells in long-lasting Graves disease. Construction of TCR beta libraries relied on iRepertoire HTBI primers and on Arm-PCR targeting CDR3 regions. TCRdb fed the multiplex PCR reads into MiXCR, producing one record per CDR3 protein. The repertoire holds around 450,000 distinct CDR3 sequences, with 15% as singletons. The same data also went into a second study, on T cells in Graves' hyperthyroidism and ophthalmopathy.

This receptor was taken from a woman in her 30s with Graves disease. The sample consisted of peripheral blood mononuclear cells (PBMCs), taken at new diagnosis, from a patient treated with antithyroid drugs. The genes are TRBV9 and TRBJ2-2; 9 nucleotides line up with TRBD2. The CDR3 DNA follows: TGTGCCAGCAGCGTGACTAGCGGCACCGGGGAGCTGTTTTTT. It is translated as CASSVTSGTGELFF. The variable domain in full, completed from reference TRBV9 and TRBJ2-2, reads DSGVTQTPKHLITATGQRVTLRCSPRSGDLSVYWYQQSLDQGLQFLIQYYNGEERAKGNILERFSAQQFPDLHSELNLSSLELGDSALYFCASSVTSGTGELFFGEGSRLTVL.